This TCR beta chain was documented in a study of T cells in Graves' hyperthyroidism and ophthalmopathy (dated by TCRdb to between 2017 and 2020). About the full investigation: Peripheral blood samples were taken at initial diagnosis, before any treatment was given. After sampling, hyperthyroidism patients received methimazole starting at 30 mg daily, and ophthalmopathy patients received high-dose intravenous methylprednisolone. Prospective prediction of ophthalmopathy was tested in an independent validation cohort of 18 to 20 hyperthyroidism patients and 15 to 17 patients who later progressed to ophthalmopathy. The paper describes TCR Vbeta CDR3 sequencing of 120 to 150 peripheral blood samples, made up of about 40 ophthalmopathy patients, some 76 hyperthyroidism patients and some 17 progressor patients. To identify TCR V-J signatures that set the groups apart, the researchers used a discovery cohort of 95 to 100 patients, made up of 43 with Graves' ophthalmopathy and some 56 with stable Graves' hyperthyroidism. In several Graves' hyperthyroidism patients, the study also compared T-cell repertoires from thyroid tissue with T-cell repertoires from blood. The 75 to 100 discovery patients were divided at random into training and test sets in a 7:3 ratio. General findings and caveats noted by the study authors: A 13 V-J signature model separated ophthalmopathy from stable hyperthyroidism, with about 90% sensitivity and about 81% specificity in cross-validation and 80%/75% in testing. Blood samples also contained most of the expanded thyroid clonotypes (frequency above 0.001), which suggests that blood repertoires may reflect thyroid immune responses. In validation, the model predicted progression to ophthalmopathy with approximately 69% sensitivity and about 73% specificity, a median of around six months before onset. Sample size was not statistically predetermined, and investigators were not blinded to group allocation.

Regarding this clonotype: No cognate antigen has been identified for it. No base qualities exist here, and no much larger clone lies one base off it.

The TCR beta CDR3 regions were amplified from RNA transcripts. A first-round RT-PCR of the TCR CDR3 used the HTBI primer set with the Qiagen OneStep RT-PCR kit. Libraries were constructed in a second round of multiplex PCR, after which size selection and purification were carried out. The libraries were sequenced on an Illumina HiSeq2000 using paired-end 100 bp reads. For the original study's pipeline: SOAPnuke was used to process the raw data, throwing out any read that contained adapters or uncalled bases, had a mean Phred below 15, or lacked an exact constant-primer or identifier match. COPE v1.2.5 was used to merge the high-quality paired reads, and each unique nucleotide sequence was defined as a clonotype. Clonotypes were aligned to IMGT TRBV, TRBD and TRBJ reference segments using MiTCR v1.1. Analysis was restricted to V-J combinations with a frequency above 0.0001, which covered about 99% of repertoires. The TCS score was defined as F50 (clonal expansion) divided by E x V (chaos), with BLOSUM62-based TCRdist calculated between CDR3 peptides within each V-J. Welch's t-statistics and random forest reduced 500 to 650 V-J features to under 15, which were used in a naive Bayes classifier (R e1071). TCRdb redid the processing of the public reads, applying fastp at Q25 and MiXCR, and retained in-frame beta chains. Entries that share a CDR3 protein sequence are merged under the most common genes and DNA. These V and J calls are TCRdb output, not the study's own analysis. The sample has approximately 600,000 distinct CDR3 sequences on record, less than 25% of them singletons. The ten most abundant clones make up around a third of the sample.

Moderately to severely active disease, a Clinical Activity Score of at least 3, a NOSPECS grade of at least 4, and a duration under 3 months were present in ophthalmopathy patients. The study excluded patients with uncontrolled infections, other autoimmune diseases, pregnancy or lactation. Diagnoses were based on clinical symptoms, serum thyroxine and TRAb, thyroid ultrasound and orbital computed tomography. Ficoll-Paque density gradient centrifugation was used to isolate PBMCs from around 9.1 ml of fresh peripheral blood. Total RNA was extracted with Trizol reagent, and quality was checked on an Agilent 2100 Bioanalyzer. Including cysteine and phenylalanine, the CDR3 has 14 amino acids. The DNA shown is the 42-base CDR3, in frame from base 1. The trim is 0 bases for V and 5 bases for J, with a gap of 11 bases between the germline ends. From the germline V gene, CDR1 is SGHRS and CDR2 is YFSETQ.

The TCR comes from a man younger than 45 with Graves' ophthalmopathy. Recombination joined TRBV5-1 with TRBJ2-5; the D gene is possibly TRBD1, with 6 bases matching. Material: blood. The DNA sequence follows: TGCGCCAGCAGCTTGGCGGGACAAGTGGAGACCCAGTACTTC. This codes for CASSLAGQVETQYF.